This T cell receptor (beta chain) emerged from a study of T-cell reconstitution after alpha-beta-depleted transplantation in children. Study conclusions and caveats: Recipient T cells and thymic progenitors that survived were the source of the high TCRbeta diversity seen at day 60 in some patients. T-cell counts and diversity were attributed mostly to newly produced T cells one year after transplant. Expanded graft clones numbering several hundred reportedly gave rise to alpha-beta T cells about two months after transplant.

Preparation of the TCRbeta library involved a method that used unique molecular identifiers. TCRdb re-called the PCR reads with MiXCR, one entry per CDR3 protein. In the table there are approximately 230,000 distinct CDR3 sequences, 20% to 30% of which are singletons. In the case of this clonotype: Its specificity is unknown.

Trimming cost V 0 bases and J 7 bases, with 12 bases left between them. The CDR3 covers 14 residues. Germline lookup yields CDR1 ENHRY and CDR2 SYGVKD. V is TRBV10-3 and J is TRBJ2-5; D is tentatively TRBD1 or TRBD2 (5 bases each). The sequence was collected from a female patient aged 2-10 years who had a stem cell transplant for congenital amegakaryocytic thrombocytopenia, so the T cells may come from the graft donor. The input for sequencing was PBMCs, mostly from graft donor cells, taken 360 days after TCRalphabeta/CD19-depleted stem cell transplant. CDR3 nucleotides: TGTGCCATCAGTGAGTCGGAAGCTGGGGGGACCCAGTACTTC. Amino acids: CAISESEAGGTQYF.